The 20 T cell receptor beta chains listed next were all sequenced from one sample in a study of blood T cell repertoires in COVID-19. Produced via immunoSEQ multiplex PCR; TCRdb's table is partial and in-frame only. The data contain fewer than 110,000 clones, roughly 84% of them singletons. The specimen sequenced was peripheral blood. All receptors derive from a human donor in a cohort sampled during active COVID-19.

The chain employs TRBV3-1 (or the pseudogene TRBV3-2) and TRBJ1-1, with 10 bases fitting TRBD1. Germline CDR1 LGHDT, CDR2 YNNKEL (reference sequence). The junction had 8 bases not matched to a gene; V was cut back by 6 bases and J by 4 bases. The CDR3 spans 15 residues. CDR3 coding DNA: TGTGCCAGCAGAGACAGGGGGCAGAAGAGCACTGAAGCTTTCTTT. It specifies CASRDRGQKSTEAFF.

The chain joins TRBV6-5 to TRBJ1-3, with D maybe TRBD1 (5 bases). CDR1 is MNHEY, CDR2 SVGAGI, per germline. The ends were cut back, 0 bases at V and 0 bases at J, with 6 bases in the middle. The CDR3 is 15 residues long. CDR3: CASSYSGDSGNTIYF. CDR3 nucleotide sequence: TGTGCCAGCAGTTACTCAGGGGACTCTGGAAACACCATATATTTT.

The chain combines TRBV4-1 with TRBJ1-4, with TRBD1 matching over 7 bases. Germline trimming cut 1 base from V and 7 bases from J; bases unmatched to any gene: 6. Germline V gives CDR1 MGHRA, CDR2 YSYEKL. The CDR3 is made up of 15 amino acids. CDR3 region: CASSQAWTGREKLFF. CDR3 coding DNA: TGCGCCAGCAGCCAAGCCTGGACAGGACGTGAAAAACTGTTTTTT.

J is TRBJ2-5 and V is TRBV4-1; D call uncertain. The V and J ends lost 1 base and 2 bases respectively, with 11 bases between them. The CDR3 totals 15 residues. Per the germline V gene, CDR1 is MGHRA and CDR2 is YSYEKL. CDR3 coding DNA: TGCGCCAGCAGCCAAGCCTCCAGGCTACAAGAGACCCAGTACTTC. This sequence encodes CASSQASRLQETQYF.

The CDR3 loop reads CASSELQSNSPLHF. CDR3 in DNA: TGTGCCAGCAGTGAGTTACAGAGTAATTCACCCCTCCACTTT. This sequence joins TRBV6-1 and TRBJ1-6, with unresolved D. V was pared by 3 bases and J by 6 bases, with 9 bases between. The CDR3 extends over 14 amino acids. Germline CDR1 and CDR2: MNHNS and SASEGT.

The chain uses TRBV5-1 and TRBJ1-5; D may be TRBD1 (6 bases). Germline-derived CDR1 and CDR2 are SGHRS and YFSETQ. Trimming left V 3 bases short and J 5 bases short, with 18 bases between. The CDR3 length is 16 residues. The CDR3 reads CASSSFPGGLHQPQHF. In nucleotides, the CDR3 is TGCGCCAGCAGCTCGTTCCCGGGGGGCCTTCATCAGCCCCAGCATTTT.

The chain joins TRBV5-5 to TRBJ1-4, with TRBD1 identical over 7 bases. V dropped 5 bases and J dropped 8; count of bases not matched to a gene: 12. This CDR3 spans 15 amino acids. Germline V gives CDR1 SGHKS, CDR2 YYEKEE (reference sequence). The CDR3 DNA reads TGTGCCAGCAGAGAAACACAGGGGTTTGGGGAAAAACTGTTTTTT. Its protein is CASRETQGFGEKLFF.

This chain uses TRBV7-9 with TRBJ2-7; 7 bases are a match to TRBD1. Germline V CDR1 and CDR2: SEHNR, FQNEAQ (reference sequence). This CDR3 is 14 amino acids long. Trimming took 3 bases from V and 0 from J; bases not matched to a gene: 2. CDR3 loop: CASSLGQNSYEQYF. CDR3 coding DNA: TGTGCCAGCAGCTTGGGACAGAACTCCTACGAGCAGTACTTC.

The chain is built from TRBV5-1 and TRBJ2-3; 8 bases fit TRBD2. This CDR3 region has 15 residues. J was trimmed by 1 base and V by 1 base; bases with no gene match: 2. Germline values: CDR1 SGHRS, CDR2 YFSETQ. As DNA, the CDR3 is TGCGCCAGCAGCTTGAGTAGCGGGGGCACAGATACGCAGTATTTT. Translation: CASSLSSGGTDTQYF.

CDR3 in DNA: TGCAGCACTGGACAGGGGGCGAATCAGCCCCAGCATTTT. The encoded protein is CSTGQGANQPQHF. V is TRBV29-1 and J is TRBJ1-5, with 11 bases identical to TRBD1. CDR3 length equals 13 residues. V was pared by 8 bases and J by 4 bases, with 4 bases of the junction left unmatched. Germline CDR1 SQVTM, CDR2 ANQGSEA.

This chain links TRBV7-3 with TRBJ2-1, with D hard to call. Germline CDR1 reads SGHTA; CDR2 reads FQGTGA. The CDR3 contains 12 residues. V lost 1 base, J lost 5 bases, and 3 bases lay in between. The CDR3 DNA reads TGTGCCAGCAGCTTAAACAACAATGAGCAGTTCTTC. Protein product: CASSLNNNEQFF.

This chain links TRBV18 with TRBJ1-6; TRBD1 matches at 8 bases. Germline values: CDR1 KGHSH, CDR2 LQKENI. Unmatched junction bases numbered 6, after V lost 1 base and J lost 7 bases. The CDR3 consists of 16 residues. The CDR3 sequence is CASSPQQTGENSPLHF. The CDR3 DNA follows: TGTGCCAGCTCACCACAACAGACAGGGGAGAATTCACCCCTCCACTTT.

CDR3 loop: CASIMGLSYNEQFF. The CDR3 region has the DNA TGTGCCAGCATTATGGGGCTATCTTACAATGAGCAGTTCTTC. The J gene is TRBJ2-1, the V gene TRBV2; a possible D gene is TRBD1 (5 bases). The CDR3 sequence is 14 residues long. CDR1 is SNHLY, CDR2 FYNNEI, per germline. V lost 7 bases and J lost 4, with 14 bases in between.

The chain employs TRBV5-5 and TRBJ2-7; TRBD1 matches 10 bases. The CDR3 sequence is 14 residues long. With V trimmed by 3 bases and J by 2 bases, 2 bases remained unmatched. The germline V gene encodes CDR1 SGHKS and CDR2 YYEKEE (reference sequence). CDR3 protein: CASSSGQGAYEQYF. CDR3 DNA sequence: TGTGCCAGCAGCTCCGGACAGGGGGCCTACGAGCAGTACTTC.

The rearrangement uses TRBV6-1 and TRBJ1-2; tentatively, D is TRBD1 (6 bases). CDR1 MNHNS and CDR2 SASEGT come from the germline V gene. The V gene lost 2 bases and the J gene lost 7 bases, with 14 bases spanning the gap. The length of the CDR3 is 14 residues. The CDR3 DNA is TGTGCCAGCAGTGAATTGAGGGGGACGGGTGGCTACACCTTC. It yields the protein CASSELRGTGGYTF.

The chain has TRBV25-1 and TRBJ1-1; tentatively, D is TRBD1 (5 bases). Germline V gene sequence: CDR1 MGHDK, CDR2 SYGVNS. This CDR3 comprises 15 residues. Trimming shortened V by 6 bases and J by 0 bases, and 14 bases separated the two germline ends. CDR3 amino acids: CASSGGGSLNTEAFF. DNA of the CDR3: TGTGCCAGCAGCGGGGGGGGATCTCTGAACACTGAAGCTTTCTTT.

This clone was found once. The genes are TRBV6-6 and TRBJ1-2; 9 nucleotides align to TRBD1. Germline values: CDR1 MNHNY, CDR2 SVGAGI (reference sequence). CDR3 length equals 13 residues. V was pared by 2 bases and J by 6 bases, with 1 base of the junction left unmatched. The CDR3 spells CASSYGTGNGYTF. CDR3 nucleotide sequence: TGTGCCAGCAGTTACGGGACAGGGAATGGCTACACCTTC.

The chain uses TRBV16 and TRBJ2-7; 9 bases match TRBD1. Per germline, CDR1 KGHSY and CDR2 FQNENV. The CDR3 has 16 amino acids. V was clipped by 3 bases and J by 3 bases; unmatched bases: 9. The CDR3 DNA is TGTGCCAGCAGCCAGCCGGGACAGGGTACCAACTACGAGCAGTACTTC. It specifies CASSQPGQGTNYEQYF.

The genes are TRBV9 and TRBJ1-3; D not certain. The V and J ends lost 3 bases and 4 bases respectively, with 8 bases between them. Germline V CDR1 and CDR2: SGDLS, YYNGEE. CDR3 length equals 13 residues. CDR3 DNA sequence: TGTGCCAGCAGCGCGGGAGGAGGAAACACCATATATTTT. Encoded protein: CASSAGGGNTIYF.

J is TRBJ2-2 and V is TRBV5-1, with a tentative D call TRBD1 (5 bases). The V end lost 2 bases, the J end lost 3 bases, and 14 bases lay between the germline ends. Germline CDR1 and CDR2: SGHRS and YFSETQ. The CDR3 is 16 amino acids. The CDR3 loop is CASSFFSDSYTGELFF. The CDR3 region has the DNA TGCGCCAGCAGCTTTTTTTCCGACAGTTACACCGGGGAGCTGTTTTTT.